This TCR beta chain was recovered during a study of blood T cell repertoires in COVID-19. Background on the study: Donors in the United States, Italy and Spain gave samples during acute or convalescent COVID-19.

Here immunoSEQ multiplex PCR was the method, and the copy in TCRdb shows in-frame clones only, minus some. The sample records hundreds of thousands of clones, 75% to 90% being singletons. Everyone who took part was 18 to 89 years old, and they came from about two dozen US areas. Clinical history reported by participants formed the basis on which cohorts were assigned. Two negative PCRs, clearance, or symptom resolution were required of recovered Cohort 3 donors. V dropped 1 base and J dropped 2 bases, with 3 bases sitting between them. Germline-derived CDR1 and CDR2 are SNHLY and FYNNEI. There are 13 residues in the CDR3.

This sequence was found in a woman between 18 and 29 years old who had recovered from COVID-19. The sample was PBMCs or T cells enriched from blood (not recorded which). The chain is built from TRBV2 and TRBJ1-3, with D unclear. CDR3 region: CASSEGAGNTIYF. CDR3 bases: TGTGCCAGCAGTGAAGGCGCTGGAAACACCATATATTTT.